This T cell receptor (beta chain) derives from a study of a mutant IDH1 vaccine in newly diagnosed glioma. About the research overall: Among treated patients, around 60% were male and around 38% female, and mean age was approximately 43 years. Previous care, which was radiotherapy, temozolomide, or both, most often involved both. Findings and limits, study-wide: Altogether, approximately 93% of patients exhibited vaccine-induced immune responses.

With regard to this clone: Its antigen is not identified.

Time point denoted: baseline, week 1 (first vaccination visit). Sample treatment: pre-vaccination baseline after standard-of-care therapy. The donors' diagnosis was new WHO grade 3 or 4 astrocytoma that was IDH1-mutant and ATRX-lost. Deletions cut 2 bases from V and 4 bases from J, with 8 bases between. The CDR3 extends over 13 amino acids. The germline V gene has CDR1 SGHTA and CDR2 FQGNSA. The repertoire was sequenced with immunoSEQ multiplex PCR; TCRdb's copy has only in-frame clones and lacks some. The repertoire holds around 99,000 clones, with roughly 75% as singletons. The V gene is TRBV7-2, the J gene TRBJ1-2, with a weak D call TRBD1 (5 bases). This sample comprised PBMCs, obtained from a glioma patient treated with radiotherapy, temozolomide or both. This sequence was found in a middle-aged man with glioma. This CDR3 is CASSLTGLYGYTF. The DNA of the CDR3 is TGTGCCAGCAGCTTAACAGGTCTCTATGGCTACACCTTC.